These 19 T cell receptor beta chains share one sample of origin, sequenced in a study of lung T cells in sarcoidosis with Löfgren's syndrome. TCRdb analysed the reads with MiXCR anew, one entry per CDR3 protein. The profile shows roughly 63,000 distinct CDR3 sequences, 21% of them singletons. Source material: CD4+ T cells from PBMCs. The receptors here all came from a human donor with sarcoidosis (Löfgren's syndrome or another form), or a control subject (not recorded which).

Only a few counts were recorded for this clonotype. The chain recombines TRBV29-1 with TRBJ1-1, with 7 bases aligning to TRBD1. The CDR3 consists of 13 residues. Germline V gene sequence: CDR1 SQVTM, CDR2 ANQGSEA. J gave up 3 bases and V 6 bases, and 7 bases lay outside the gene matches. CDR3 amino acids: CSVRGQTDTEAFF. The CDR3 DNA sequence: TGCAGCGTCCGGGGACAGACGGACACTGAAGCTTTCTTT.

The genes are TRBV30 and TRBJ2-5; D uncertain. Germline V lookup: CDR1 GTSNPN, CDR2 SVGIG (reference sequence). This CDR3 is 11 amino acids long. Trimming removed 3 bases from V and 2 bases from J, with 4 bases in between. This CDR3 is CAWSAQETQYF. CDR3 DNA sequence: TGTGCCTGGAGCGCACAAGAGACCCAGTACTTC.

The table lists this clonotype with many counts. The chain carries TRBV6-1 and TRBJ2-3; D remains ambiguous. CDR1 MNHNS and CDR2 SASEGT come from the germline V gene. Trimming took off 5 bases at V and 6 bases at J, with 15 bases between the two ends. The CDR3 has 14 amino acids. In nucleotides, the CDR3 is TGTGCCAGCAGTTATTTCGGACCTGGGGATACGCAGTATTTT. Its protein product is CASSYFGPGDTQYF.

This clonotype was observed a handful of times. V gene TRBV29-1 combines with J gene TRBJ1-1; TRBD1 aligns across 8 bases. CDR1 is SQVTM, CDR2 ANQGSEA, per germline. This CDR3 has 13 residues. Germline trimming cut 5 bases from V and 1 base from J; bases unmatched to any gene: 3. CDR3 protein: CSVSTGGNTEAFF. The DNA of the CDR3 is TGCAGCGTTTCTACAGGGGGGAACACTGAAGCTTTCTTT.

This clonotype was picked up a small number of times. The chain joins TRBV7-9 to TRBJ2-3, with 9 bases identical to TRBD2. The V gene's germline CDR1 is SEHNR and CDR2 FQNEAQ (reference sequence). The CDR3 has 15 amino acids. V shed 2 bases and J 4 bases; nucleotides not matched to a gene: 4. DNA of the CDR3: TGTGCCAGCAGCTTAAACCTAGCGGGATCAGATACGCAGTATTTT. It yields the protein CASSLNLAGSDTQYF.

On this clonotype: A single base separates this from a much larger clone, so it may be a read error. This chain connects TRBV7-2 to TRBJ2-1; unclear D gene. This CDR3 region has 14 residues. Germline V gives CDR1 SGHTA, CDR2 FQGNSA. With 6 bases removed from V and 10 bases from J, the gap between germline ends came to 19 bases. This CDR3 reads CASSIGRLASEQFF. CDR3 in DNA: TGTGCCAGCAGTATAGGACGGTTGGCGAGCGAGCAGTTCTTC.

In its sample, this clonotype was seen many times. The chain links TRBV2 to TRBJ1-2; no reliable D call. The germline gives CDR1 SNHLY, CDR2 FYNNEI. V was trimmed by 6 bases and J by 4 bases, leaving 3 bases between them. The CDR3 length is 10 residues. This CDR3 reads CASRRYGYTF. As DNA, the CDR3 is TGTGCCAGCAGACGCTATGGCTACACCTTC.

Many counts were recorded for this clonotype. The genes are TRBV4-2 and TRBJ2-7; D ambiguous. V was trimmed by 0 bases and J by 2 bases, leaving 17 bases between them. Per the germline V gene, CDR1 is LGHNA and CDR2 is YNFKEQ. The CDR3 runs to 17 residues. The CDR3: CASSQDRESSGPYEQYF. CDR3 bases: TGTGCCAGCAGCCAAGATAGGGAAAGCTCAGGACCCTACGAGCAGTACTTC.

This sequence joins TRBV12-3 or TRBV12-4 and TRBJ1-3, with no clear D. Trimming took 3 bases from V and 1 from J, leaving 4 bases between them. The CDR3 length is 13 residues. The CDR3 protein is CASSLRSGNTIYF. In DNA, the CDR3 is TGTGCCAGCAGTTTGCGGTCTGGAAACACCATATATTTT.

In regard to this clonotype: The CDR3 does not close with the conserved phenylalanine or tryptophan, likely indicating a read error. The V and J genes are TRBV28 and TRBJ1-1; a weak D match, TRBD1 (6 bases). The CDR3 is 15 amino acids. Trimming cost V 3 bases and J 3 bases, with 14 bases left between them. Germline V gives CDR1 MDHEN, CDR2 SYDVKM. CDR3 loop: CASSLSTGTYTEAFL. The CDR3 region has the DNA TGTGCCAGCAGTTTGTCTACAGGGACATACACTGAAGCTTTCCTT.

As regards this clonotype: A much bigger clone sits one base away, suggesting this may be a read error. The rearrangement links TRBV20-1 to TRBJ1-5; D ambiguous. Germline loops: CDR1 DFQATT, CDR2 SNEGSKA (reference sequence). The length of the CDR3 is 15 residues. The CDR3 protein is CSATDGARSNHPQHF. CDR3 DNA: TGCAGTGCCACCGACGGAGCGCGTAGCAATCATCCCCAGCATTTT.

The genes are TRBV11-3 and TRBJ2-6, with D perhaps TRBD2 (6 bases). The CDR3 runs to 18 residues. Trimming shortened V by 1 base and J by 0 bases, and 13 bases separated the two germline ends. The V gene's germline CDR1 is SGHNT and CDR2 YENEEA. The CDR3 DNA sequence: TGTGCCAGCAGCTTAGGTGCGCTAGCGAACTCTGGGGCCAACGTCCTGACTTTC. It codes for CASSLGALANSGANVLTF.

This clonotype was counted only a few times. The CDR3 DNA is TGTGCCAGCAGTTTAGGCGCCGTTCAGTACTTC. Translation gives CASSLGAVQYF. The J gene is TRBJ2-4, the V gene TRBV12-3 or TRBV12-4; D is unclear. With 1 base removed from V and 11 bases from J, the gap between germline ends came to 6 bases. This CDR3 contains 11 residues.

On this clonotype: A much larger clone is a single base away; this may be a read error. The chain has TRBV10-3 and TRBJ2-7; D may be TRBD2 (5 bases). The CDR3 loop spans 15 amino acids. Trimming took 2 bases from V and 0 from J, leaving 11 bases between them. Germline CDR1 and CDR2: ENHRY and SYGVKD. The CDR3 region has the DNA TGTGCCATCAGTGAGAGGGTGGGGAGCTCCTACGAGCAGTACTTC. Protein sequence: CAISERVGSSYEQYF.

V is TRBV10-1 and J is TRBJ2-3; 10 bases fit TRBD2. The CDR3 is 15 residues long. After removal of 2 bases from V and 1 base from J, the junction contained 0 bases not matched to a gene. Germline lookup yields CDR1 WNHNN and CDR2 SYGVQD (reference sequence). CDR3 amino acids: CASSEGTSGTDTQYF. CDR3 bases: TGCGCCAGCAGTGAGGGGACTAGCGGCACAGATACGCAGTATTTT.

This clonotype was detected ten times or more. The chain employs TRBV28 and TRBJ1-1; TRBD1 matches at 8 bases. J gave up 5 bases and V 5 bases, and 10 bases lay outside the gene matches. This CDR3 spans 15 amino acids. Germline-derived CDR1 and CDR2 are MDHEN and SYDVKM. The CDR3 nucleotides are TGTGCCAGCAGTCCAAGACAGGGGCAGGGAACTGAAGCTTTCTTT. Translated, it gives CASSPRQGQGTEAFF.

This clonotype was counted many times. The rearrangement links TRBV2 to TRBJ1-5, with D unresolved. The CDR3 extends over 12 amino acids. The V gene's germline CDR1 is SNHLY and CDR2 FYNNEI. V was pared by 2 bases and J by 4 bases, with 3 bases between. CDR3: CASSELNQPQHF. In DNA form, the CDR3 reads TGTGCCAGCAGTGAACTGAATCAGCCCCAGCATTTT.

V gene TRBV6-5 combines with J gene TRBJ2-7; D is unresolved. Germline values: CDR1 MNHEY, CDR2 SVGAGI. The CDR3 has 12 residues. V was shortened by 5 bases and J by 7 bases, with 12 bases between the two germline ends. The CDR3 protein is CASSPPPREQYF. As DNA, the CDR3 is TGTGCCAGCAGTCCCCCCCCCCGGGAGCAGTACTTC.

A few counts support this clonotype. CDR3 sequence: CASSQPTGNYGYTF. The DNA for the CDR3 is TGTGCCAGCAGCCAACCGACAGGGAACTATGGCTACACCTTC. V and J are TRBV4-2 and TRBJ1-2; 7 nucleotides line up with TRBD1. The CDR3 is 14 residues long. J was trimmed by 2 bases and V by 2 bases; bases with no gene match: 2. The germline V gene encodes CDR1 LGHNA and CDR2 YNFKEQ.